This T cell receptor (beta chain) was captured in a study of cytotoxic CD8 clonotypes in ibrutinib-treated CLL. The CDR3 covers 12 residues. CDR1 is SGDLS, CDR2 YYNGEE, per germline. The V end was cut by 2 bases, the J end by 2 bases, with 3 bases between. TCRdb's table, derived via immunoSEQ multiplex PCR, lists solely in-frame clones and lacks some. Seen here are 120,000 to 150,000 clones, 70% to 85% observed once, and the top ten hold about 27%. The sample here was PBMCs, taken after 12 months of ibrutinib treatment. The chain joins TRBV9 to TRBJ2-3; D is unclear. This TCR was recovered from a human donor with chronic lymphocytic leukemia. The CDR3 sequence is CASSVTTDTQYF. The CDR3 DNA reads as TGTGCCAGCAGCGTCACCACAGATACGCAGTATTTT.